This T cell receptor beta chain is from a study of early stage breast cancer tumors. Study background: Among around twelve ER+/PR+/HER2- tumors, eight were ductal, four lobular.

In germline, CDR1 is SGHAT, CDR2 FQNNGV. Trimming removed 3 bases at V and 4 bases at J, with 15 bases between. CDR3 length equals 16 residues. Clones were read by immunoSEQ multiplex PCR, and TCRdb kept only the in-frame ones, dropping some. Among roughly 58,000 clones listed, under 95% were seen once. The specimen was blood. The receptor was isolated from a person aged 70 to 80 with breast cancer. The chain has TRBV11-2 and TRBJ2-2; TRBD2 might be the D (6 bases). CDR3 nucleotides: TGTGCCAGCAGCTTGAATGGAGGGTCGGGCACCGGGGAGCTGTTTTTT. Translating it yields CASSLNGGSGTGELFF. The whole variable domain, filled in from reference TRBV11-2 and TRBJ2-2, reads EAGVAQSPRYKIIEKRQSVAFWCNPISGHATLYWYQQILGQGPKLLIQFQNNGVVDDSQLPKDRFSAERLKGVDSTLKIQPAKLEDSAVYLCASSLNGGSGTGELFFGEGSRLTVL.